This T cell receptor beta chain was profiled in a study of cytomegalovirus exposure and HLA in healthy donors. Study-level points and caveats: TCR beta V- and J-gene trimming, according to a later analysis, was linked to a missense DCLRE1C variant.

With 5 bases clipped from V and 11 bases from J, the junction kept 14 bases outside the gene matches. Looked up from germline, CDR1 is MNHEY and CDR2 is SMNVEV (reference sequence). The CDR3 extends over 15 amino acids. This clone was counted a few times. The target antigen is unknown. The PCR was carried out with 60 Vbeta primers and 13 Jbeta primers. Using immunoSEQ multiplex PCR, the repertoire was profiled, and TCRdb retains in-frame clones only, with some absent. The sample has over 95,000 clones; 74% are singletons. The sample was PBMCs. V gene TRBV27 combines with J gene TRBJ1-4; 7 bases are shared with TRBD1. This TCR was recovered from a woman between 35 and 50 years old in good health and CMV-seropositive. This CDR3 reads CASSASQGYHGKLFF. CDR3 nucleotides: TGTGCCAGCAGTGCCTCACAGGGGTACCACGGGAAACTGTTTTTT.